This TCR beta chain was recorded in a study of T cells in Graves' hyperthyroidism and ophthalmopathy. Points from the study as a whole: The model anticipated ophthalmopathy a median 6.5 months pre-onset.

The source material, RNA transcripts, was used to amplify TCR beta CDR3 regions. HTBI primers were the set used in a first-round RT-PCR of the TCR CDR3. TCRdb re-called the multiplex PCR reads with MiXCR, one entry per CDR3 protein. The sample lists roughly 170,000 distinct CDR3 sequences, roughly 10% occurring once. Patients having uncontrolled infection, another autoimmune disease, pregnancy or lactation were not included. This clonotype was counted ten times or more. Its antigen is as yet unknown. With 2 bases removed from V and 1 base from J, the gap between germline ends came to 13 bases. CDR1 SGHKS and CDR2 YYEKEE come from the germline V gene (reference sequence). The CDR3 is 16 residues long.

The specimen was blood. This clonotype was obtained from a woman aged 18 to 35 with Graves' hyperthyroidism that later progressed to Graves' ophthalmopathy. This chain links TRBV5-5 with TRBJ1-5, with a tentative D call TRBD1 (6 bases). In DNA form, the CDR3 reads TGTGCCAGCAGCTTAGGCGATAGGGGGAGCAATCAGCCCCAGCATTTT. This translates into CASSLGDRGSNQPQHF.